The rows below give T cell receptor beta chains drawn from one sample of a study of Ad26.COV2.S vaccination and SARS-CoV-2 variants. Profiling relied on immunoSEQ multiplex PCR, and the TCRdb table lists in-frame clones only, not all of them. Among over 450,000 clones listed, about nine tenths were seen once. The material sequenced was peripheral blood, taken in a trial of Ad26.COV2.S vaccine versus placebo. Receptors originate from a person aged 18 to 59 who received the Ad26.COV2.S COVID-19 vaccine or a placebo. Both conserved end residues are part of each CDR3. Fields, in order: V gene, J gene, CDR3 length, D gene, CDR3 protein, CDR3 DNA. A D gene is named only where the DNA matches it firmly.

TRBV19,TRBJ1-2,9,-,CAVHYGYTF,TGTGCCGTCCACTATGGCTACACCTTC
TRBV18,TRBJ1-5,15,-,CASSPTGQMNQPQHF,TGTGCCAGCTCACCGACAGGACAGATGAATCAGCCCCAGCATTTT
TRBV12-5,TRBJ1-1,14,TRBD1,CASGLGTGRPEAFF,TGTGCTAGTGGTTTAGGGACAGGGAGGCCTGAAGCTTTCTTT
TRBV6-5,TRBJ1-1,14,-,CASSYSASGTEAFF,TGTGCCAGCAGTTACTCGGCTTCTGGTACTGAAGCTTTCTTT
TRBV18,TRBJ2-7,15,TRBD1,CASSPPGQGNYEQYF,TGTGCCAGCTCACCCCCGGGACAGGGTAATTACGAGCAGTACTTC
TRBV7-9,TRBJ2-1,17,-,CASSLGEPGGGYNEQFF,TGTGCCAGCAGCTTAGGCGAACCCGGGGGAGGCTACAATGAGCAGTTCTTC
TRBV29-1,TRBJ1-4,11,-,CSVGIVEKLFF,TGCAGCGTTGGAATTGTCGAAAAACTGTTTTTT
TRBV19,TRBJ1-5,16,-,CASSILAGVSNQPQHF,-
TRBV12-3/TRBV12-4,TRBJ2-5,13,-,CASRLTAQETQYF,TGTGCCAGCCGGTTGACTGCCCAAGAGACCCAGTACTTC
TRBV13,TRBJ2-6,17,-,CASSSKGDVSGANVLTF,TGTGCCAGCAGCTCCAAGGGGGACGTGTCTGGGGCCAACGTCCTGACTTTC